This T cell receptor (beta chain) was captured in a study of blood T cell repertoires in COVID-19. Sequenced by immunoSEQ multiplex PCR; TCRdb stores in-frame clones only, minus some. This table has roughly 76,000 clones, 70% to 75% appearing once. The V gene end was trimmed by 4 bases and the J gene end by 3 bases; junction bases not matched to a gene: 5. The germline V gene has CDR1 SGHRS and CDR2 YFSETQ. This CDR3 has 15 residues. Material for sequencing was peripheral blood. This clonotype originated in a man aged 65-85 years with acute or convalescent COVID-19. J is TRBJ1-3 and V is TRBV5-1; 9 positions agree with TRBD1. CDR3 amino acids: CASSVSGQGGNTIYF. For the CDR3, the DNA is TGCGCCAGCAGCGTATCGGGACAGGGTGGAAACACCATATATTTT.